Listed here is a single T cell receptor (beta chain). What it binds is not known. The V gene lost 0 bases and the J gene lost 6 bases, with 9 bases spanning the gap. The CDR3 is 13 amino acids. The source of the sample is a study of naive and memory T cell subsets. Study-level points and caveats: TCR transcript changes with activation or differentiation may affect this RNA method.

Four PCR rounds used nested alpha and beta constant region primers plus the SP2 primer. TCRdb reanalysed the 5' RACE reads using MiXCR and keeps one entry per CDR3 protein. The table has about 60,000 distinct CDR3 sequences, 8% seen once. A UMI-containing oligonucleotide was joined by 3' ligation to the TCR cDNA template. Whole blood, approximately 2.3 ml, came from adult healthy volunteers. Cells were not sorted; total RNA input targeted about 1 to 1000 ng. The chain couples TRBV12-3 or TRBV12-4 to TRBJ2-7; D unclear. The sequence derives from a female donor in good health. The chain's CDR3 is CASSLAVIREQYF. The CDR3 DNA reads as TGTGCCAGCAGTTTAGCGGTTATACGCGAGCAGTACTTC.